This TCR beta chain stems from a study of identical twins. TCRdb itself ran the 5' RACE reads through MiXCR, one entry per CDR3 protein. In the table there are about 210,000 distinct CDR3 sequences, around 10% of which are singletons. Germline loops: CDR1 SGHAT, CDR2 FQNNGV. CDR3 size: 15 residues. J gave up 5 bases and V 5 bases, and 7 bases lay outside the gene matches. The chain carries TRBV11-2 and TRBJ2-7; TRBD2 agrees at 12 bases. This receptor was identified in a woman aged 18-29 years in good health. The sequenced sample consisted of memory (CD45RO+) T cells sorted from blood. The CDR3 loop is CASSAGTSGLNEQYF. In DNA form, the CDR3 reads TGTGCCAGCAGCGCCGGGACTAGCGGGCTCAACGAGCAGTACTTC.